The 10 T cell receptor beta chains given below trace back to one sample, sequenced in a study of blood T cells in healthy people across ages. A second PCR, run for about 7 to 11 cycles, used a sample-barcoded 5' primer plus a J-beta primer mix. TCRdb recomputed calls from the 5' RACE reads with MiXCR, one row per CDR3 protein. This sample carries over 1,300,000 distinct CDR3 sequences, approximately 63% of them seen once, and the ten largest clones take over 5%. Input material: blood. The receptors come from a man aged 18 to 35 in good health.

The gene calls are TRBV29-1 and TRBJ1-5; D might be TRBD1 (5 bases). Deletions cut 5 bases from V and 0 bases from J, with 11 bases between. Germline V CDR1 and CDR2: SQVTM, ANQGSEA. This CDR3 has 14 amino acids. CDR3 residues: CSVLKGYSNQPQHF. In DNA, the CDR3 is TGCAGCGTTCTCAAGGGGTATAGCAATCAGCCCCAGCATTTT.

This clonotype appeared a single time. The chain recombines TRBV5-1 with TRBJ1-1; D is ambiguous. Trimming took 0 bases from V and 1 from J, leaving 13 bases between them. Germline values: CDR1 SGHRS, CDR2 YFSETQ. The CDR3 extends over 16 amino acids. Written as DNA, the CDR3 is TGCGCCAGCAGCTTGGGGGCGACGCAGTGGAACACTGAAGCTTTCTTT. This codes for CASSLGATQWNTEAFF.

The chain is built from TRBV4-2 and TRBJ2-5, with D tentatively TRBD2 (5 bases). Gene TRBJ2-7 matches the end of the DNA better, so the J call may be wrong. This CDR3 comprises 15 residues. The germline V gene encodes CDR1 LGHNA and CDR2 YNFKEQ. The DNA of the CDR3 is TGTGCCAGCAGCCAAGGAACCGGGCGACGGGGCGAGCAGTACTTC. Protein product: CASSQGTGRRGEQYF.

V gene TRBV27 combines with J gene TRBJ2-3, with 9 nucleotides matching TRBD1. After removal of 5 bases from V and 3 bases from J, the junction contained 6 bases not matched to a gene. CDR1 MNHEY and CDR2 SMNVEV come from the germline V gene (reference sequence). The CDR3 consists of 15 residues. CDR3 in amino acids: CASSARDRVTDTQYF. The CDR3 DNA sequence: TGTGCCAGCAGTGCCCGGGACAGGGTAACAGATACGCAGTATTTT.

The rearrangement joins TRBV18 to TRBJ2-3; D not resolved. Germline V lookup: CDR1 KGHSH, CDR2 LQKENI. Trimming left V 3 bases short and J 0 bases short, with 13 bases between. CDR3 size: 16 residues. In DNA, the CDR3 is TGTGCCAGCTCACCGATAGTTGGGGAAAGCACAGATACGCAGTATTTT. It specifies CASSPIVGESTDTQYF.

V gene TRBV4-1 combines with J gene TRBJ1-2; TRBD1 might be the D (5 bases). V was pared by 4 bases and J by 8 bases, with 29 bases between. The CDR3 runs 18 residues. CDR1 is MGHRA, CDR2 YSYEKL, per germline. The CDR3 protein is CASSPANVKGDLSYGYTF. CDR3 bases: TGCGCCAGCAGCCCGGCGAACGTGAAAGGGGACCTATCCTACGGCTACACCTTC.

A few counts support this clonotype. The CDR3 is CASSLGTSGRDNEQFF. The CDR3 nucleotides read TGTGCCAGCAGCCTCGGGACTAGCGGGCGAGACAATGAGCAGTTCTTC. The rearrangement uses TRBV9 and TRBJ2-1, with TRBD2 matching 12 bases. CDR1 SGDLS and CDR2 YYNGEE come from the germline V gene. Trimming took 4 bases from V and 5 from J; bases not matched to a gene: 7. The CDR3 extends over 16 amino acids.

This clonotype appeared a few times. As DNA, the CDR3 is TGTGCCAGCAGCCCACTAGCGGGAGGGCCGCAGGAGACCCAGTACTTC. Amino acids: CASSPLAGGPQETQYF. The V gene is TRBV11-2, the J gene TRBJ2-5, with 13 positions matching TRBD2. In germline, CDR1 is SGHAT, CDR2 FQNNGV. CDR3 length: 16 amino acids. V was pared by 5 bases and J by 5 bases, with 8 bases of the junction left unmatched.

V usage is TRBV15 and J usage is TRBJ2-5; D perhaps matches TRBD1 (5 bases). Trimming stripped 8 bases from V and 11 bases from J, with 18 bases between. CDR1 and CDR2 (germline): LNHNV, YYDKDF (reference sequence). This CDR3 comprises 12 residues. In DNA, the CDR3 is TGTGCCACCTCGACAGACTTCAATGAGCAGTACTTC. Amino acids: CATSTDFNEQYF.

The V call is TRBV11-2, the J call TRBJ2-1, with D perhaps given as TRBD1 or TRBD2 (5 bases each). This CDR3 spans 17 amino acids. Trimming removed 4 bases from V and 0 bases from J, with 16 bases in between. Germline values: CDR1 SGHAT, CDR2 FQNNGV. In DNA form, the CDR3 reads TGTGCCAGCAGCTCCTTGCCGGGACCCAGCTCCTACAATGAGCAGTTCTTC. Its protein is CASSSLPGPSSYNEQFF. The full variable domain, in which reference TRBV11-2 and TRBJ2-1 provide the parts outside the CDR3, is EAGVAQSPRYKIIEKRQSVAFWCNPISGHATLYWYQQILGQGPKLLIQFQNNGVVDDSQLPKDRFSAERLKGVDSTLKIQPAKLEDSAVYLCASSSLPGPSSYNEQFFGPGTRLTVL.